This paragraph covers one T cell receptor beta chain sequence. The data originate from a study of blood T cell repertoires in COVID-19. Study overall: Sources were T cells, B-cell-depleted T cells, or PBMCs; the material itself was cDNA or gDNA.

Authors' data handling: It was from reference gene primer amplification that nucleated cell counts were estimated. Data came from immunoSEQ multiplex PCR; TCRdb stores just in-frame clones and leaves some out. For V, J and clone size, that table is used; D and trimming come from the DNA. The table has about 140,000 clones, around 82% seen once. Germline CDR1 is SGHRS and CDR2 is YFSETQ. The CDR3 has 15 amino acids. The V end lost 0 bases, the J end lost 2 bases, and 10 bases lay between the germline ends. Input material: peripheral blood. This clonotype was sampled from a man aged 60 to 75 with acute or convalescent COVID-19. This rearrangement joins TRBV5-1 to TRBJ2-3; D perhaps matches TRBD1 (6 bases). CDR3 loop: CASSLEGGFTDTQYF. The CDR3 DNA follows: TGCGCCAGCAGCTTGGAAGGGGGATTCACAGATACGCAGTATTTT.